The next 21 T cell receptor beta chains were all read from a single sample in a study of CDR3 diversity in severe acne (dated 2019 in TCRdb). Library preparation was by PCR. TCRdb records Illumina HiSeq 2000 as the sequencer. TCRdb trimmed public reads at Q25 via fastp, called clones via MiXCR and kept in-frame beta chains. Each record represents a unique CDR3 protein, reported with the most common genes and DNA among its rows. In this sample the table shows some 84,000 distinct CDR3 sequences, around 49% of which occur a single time. 14% of the sample rests with the top ten. The source material was blood. The receptors were sampled from a male donor in good health, without acne.

This clonotype was detected ten times or more. This sequence joins TRBV12-3 or TRBV12-4 and TRBJ2-7; D unclear. V was cut by 7 bases and J by 8 bases, with 18 bases left in between. The CDR3 consists of 13 residues. The CDR3 DNA follows: TGTGCCAGCACAAAAGCTCGTGTCGGAAAGCAGTACTTC. As protein: CASTKARVGKQYF.

As regards this clonotype: A junction end diverges from the germline sequence, so it may reflect a read error. The chain couples TRBV28 to TRBJ2-2, with D perhaps TRBD1 or TRBD2 (5 bases each). CDR1 and CDR2 (germline): MDHEN, SYDVKM. The CDR3 is 13 amino acids. In DNA form, the CDR3 reads TGTGCTAGCAGTGGGGCAGGACTCGGGGAGCTGTTTTTT. Protein: CASSGAGLGELFF. The full variable domain, with the rest looked up from reference TRBV28 and TRBJ2-2, is DVKVTQSSRYLVKRTGEKVFLECVQDMDHENMFWYRQDPGLGLRLIYFSYDVKMKEKGDIPEGYSVSREKKERFSLILESASTNQTSMYLCASSGAGLGELFFGEGSRLTVL.

The table lists this clonotype with many counts. The chain couples TRBV25-1 to TRBJ1-2; D is perhaps TRBD1 (5 bases). The CDR3 has 13 residues. The V gene lost 7 bases and the J gene lost 4 bases, with 13 bases spanning the gap. From germline, CDR1 is MGHDK and CDR2 SYGVNS. The CDR3 loop is CASMGGSFYGYTF. The CDR3 nucleotides are TGTGCCAGCATGGGGGGTTCTTTCTATGGCTACACCTTC.

The chain is built from TRBV20-1 and TRBJ2-1, with 9 nucleotides matching TRBD2. V trimming: 6 bases; J trimming: 7 bases; junction bases outside the gene matches: 16. The CDR3 is 16 amino acids. Germline V gene sequence: CDR1 DFQATT, CDR2 SNEGSKA (reference sequence). The CDR3: CSAPPPPSGAPNEQFF. The CDR3, as DNA: TGCAGTGCCCCCCCCCCCCCTAGCGGGGCCCCGAATGAGCAGTTCTTC.

This chain joins TRBV12-3 or TRBV12-4 and TRBJ2-7; 9 nucleotides line up with TRBD1. V trimming: 6 bases; J trimming: 4 bases; junction bases outside the gene matches: 7. The CDR3 length is 14 residues. CDR3 nucleotide sequence: TGTGCCAGCAGGAAACAGGGGGCGATTTACGAGCAGTACTTC. Its protein product is CASRKQGAIYEQYF.

The chain's CDR3 is CASSVETGGIQGQPQHF. CDR3 DNA sequence: TGTGCCAGCAGTGTCGAGACAGGGGGCATCCAAGGACAGCCCCAGCATTTT. The genes are TRBV2 and TRBJ1-5; 10 bases match TRBD1. Germline CDR1 and CDR2: SNHLY and FYNNEI. The CDR3 is 17 residues long. The V and J ends lost 4 bases and 7 bases, in that order; junction bases with no gene match: 13.

The chain recombines TRBV7-2 with TRBJ2-1; tentative D call: TRBD1 (6 bases). Germline V gene data show CDR1 as SGHTA and CDR2 as FQGNSA. V gave up 1 base and J gave up 8 bases, with 12 bases separating them. The CDR3 runs 14 residues. CDR3 bases: TGTGCCAGCAGCTTAGGGCAGGGGAGTGATGAGCAGTTCTTC. This encodes CASSLGQGSDEQFF.

This clonotype has a count of ten or more. The genes are TRBV19 and TRBJ2-5; 8 positions match TRBD2. J gave up 7 bases and V 5 bases, and 12 bases lay outside the gene matches. The CDR3 totals 15 residues. In germline, CDR1 is LNHDA, CDR2 SQIVND (reference sequence). The CDR3 DNA follows: TGTGCCAGTAGTCCGAATAGCGGGACCCCAGGGACCCAGTACTTC. Translating it yields CASSPNSGTPGTQYF.

In its sample, this clonotype was seen many times. The chain is built from TRBV19 and TRBJ1-6; 8 nucleotides line up with TRBD1. From germline, CDR1 is LNHDA and CDR2 SQIVND (reference sequence). This CDR3 contains 18 residues. V lost 5 bases to trimming and J lost 6 bases; unmatched junction nucleotides: 15. The CDR3, as DNA: TGTGCCAGTAGTTCCCCCCGGGGCAGGGGGCACGGTAATTCACCCCTCCACTTT. Its translation is CASSSPRGRGHGNSPLHF.

This clonotype appeared many times. The genes are TRBV2 and TRBJ2-7, with TRBD1 as a possible D gene (6 bases). The CDR3 is 16 amino acids. V lost 6 bases and J 0 bases, leaving 18 bases between the germline ends. CDR1 is SNHLY and CDR2 is FYNNEI in the germline V gene. CDR3 protein: CASSVVAGAFSYEQYF. The CDR3 DNA follows: TGTGCCAGCAGCGTCGTTGCAGGGGCATTCTCCTACGAGCAGTACTTC.

This clonotype was counted ten times or more. The chain couples TRBV29-1 to TRBJ1-1; 11 nucleotides match TRBD1. Unmatched junction bases numbered 30, after V lost 3 bases and J lost 6 bases. Per germline, CDR1 SQVTM and CDR2 ANQGSEA. This CDR3 spans 22 amino acids. CDR3 coding DNA: TGCAGCGTTGACAGGATTTATTTAATGGGACAGGGGGGTTTGAAGGAAACGTCTGAAGCTTTCTTT. It yields the protein CSVDRIYLMGQGGLKETSEAFF.

V gene TRBV20-1 combines with J gene TRBJ2-3; TRBD2 matches 9 bases. The CDR3 loop spans 14 amino acids. The junction had 3 bases not matched to a gene; V was cut back by 5 bases and J by 0 bases. Germline CDR1 DFQATT, CDR2 SNEGSKA (reference sequence). The CDR3 sequence is CSAPSGTSTDTQYF. DNA for the CDR3: TGCAGTGCTCCTAGCGGGACTAGCACAGATACGCAGTATTTT.

This clonotype was observed many times. CDR3 region: CASSLGVGEQFF. CDR3 sequence (DNA): TGTGCCAGCAGCTTAGGAGTTGGGGAGCAGTTCTTC. The J gene is TRBJ2-1, the V gene TRBV11-2, with D unresolved. Trimming pared 1 base from V and 10 bases from J, leaving 8 bases between. Germline V gives CDR1 SGHAT, CDR2 FQNNGV. This CDR3 contains 12 residues.

The V call is TRBV5-1, the J call TRBJ1-2; TRBD1 aligns across 9 bases. The CDR3 length is 14 residues. The germline V gene encodes CDR1 SGHRS and CDR2 YFSETQ. V lost 4 bases, J lost 6 bases, and 7 bases stayed unmatched. CDR3 amino acids: CASSTRDRVDGYTF. CDR3 sequence (DNA): TGCGCCAGCAGCACGCGGGACAGGGTAGATGGCTACACCTTC.

This clonotype was counted only a few times. Given a much more abundant clone one base away, this may be a read error. This chain links TRBV20-1 with TRBJ1-2; a weak D match, TRBD1 (6 bases). The CDR3 consists of 15 residues. With 8 bases removed from V and 0 bases from J, the gap between germline ends came to 19 bases. From germline, CDR1 is DFQATT and CDR2 SNEGSKA (reference sequence). CDR3 loop: CSTPDPGQTNYGYTF. In DNA, the CDR3 is TGCAGTACACCAGATCCGGGACAAACTAACTATGGCTACACCTTC.

This clonotype was seen once. A read error may be the cause here, since a much bigger clone is one base away. The chain recombines TRBV10-2 with TRBJ2-7, with unresolved D. The CDR3 is 12 amino acids. Trimming left V 5 bases short and J 6 bases short, with 11 bases between. CDR1 and CDR2 (germline): WSHSY, SAAADI. The CDR3 sequence is CASSQDVSEQYF. CDR3 sequence (DNA): TGCGCCAGCAGTCAGGACGTAAGCGAGCAGTACTTC.

The V and J genes are TRBV7-8 and TRBJ1-5, with D unclear. V dropped 1 base and J dropped 5 bases, with 9 bases sitting between them. Germline V gene data show CDR1 as SGHVS and CDR2 as FQNEAQ. This CDR3 is built from 14 residues. CDR3 nucleotides: TGTGCCAGCAGCTTAGGGGGTGATTATCAGCCCCAGCATTTT. Amino acids: CASSLGGDYQPQHF.

This chain uses TRBV7-9 with TRBJ2-1; TRBD1 aligns across 7 bases. The CDR3 totals 20 residues. V shed 4 bases and J 2 bases; nucleotides not matched to a gene: 20. From germline, CDR1 is SEHNR and CDR2 FQNEAQ (reference sequence). The CDR3: CASSSYRTTFDRDTYNEQFF. In DNA form, the CDR3 reads TGTGCCAGCAGCTCGTACAGGACAACCTTCGACAGGGACACCTACAATGAGCAGTTCTTC.

This clonotype was counted between two and nine times. The chain combines TRBV7-2 with TRBJ1-3; D is uncertain. The V end lost 5 bases, the J end lost 0 bases, and 11 bases lay between the germline ends. Germline V gene data show CDR1 as SGHTA and CDR2 as FQGNSA. This CDR3 region has 15 residues. CDR3 DNA: TGTGCCAGCAGCCCCGGGTCAACCTCTGGAAACACCATATATTTT. Its protein product is CASSPGSTSGNTIYF.

This clonotype was recorded many times. The V gene is TRBV5-1, the J gene TRBJ1-5; weak D call: TRBD1 (5 bases). In germline, CDR1 is SGHRS, CDR2 YFSETQ. The V and J ends lost 0 bases and 3 bases respectively, with 13 bases between them. There are 16 residues in the CDR3. The chain's CDR3 is CASSLGSGGSNQPQHF. For the CDR3, the DNA is TGCGCCAGCAGCTTGGGGAGTGGGGGTTCCAATCAGCCCCAGCATTTT.

The V gene is TRBV9, the J gene TRBJ2-7, with D perhaps TRBD1 (6 bases). This CDR3 contains 14 residues. Germline V CDR1 and CDR2: SGDLS, YYNGEE. The ends were cut back, 0 bases at V and 7 bases at J, with 14 bases in the middle. The CDR3: CASSVETGLGEQYF. In DNA, the CDR3 is TGTGCCAGCAGCGTAGAGACAGGCCTGGGGGAGCAGTACTTC.